What follows is one T cell receptor beta chain and its context. This specimen belongs to a study of shared clonotypes between healthy human individuals. The table came from immunoSEQ multiplex PCR; TCRdb's copy has only in-frame clones and leaves some out. The sample carries a few million clones, roughly 92% recorded once. Material for sequencing was naive CD4+ T cells sorted from blood. As for subset: CD45RA+ positively selected. The sequence was collected from a man aged 18 to 30 in good health.

CDR3 sequence reads: CASSVGTGKGAQNTEAFF. The CDR3 DNA follows: TGTGCCAGCAGCGTAGGGACAGGGAAGGGGGCCCAAAACACTGAAGCTTTCTTT. The J gene is TRBJ1-1, the V gene TRBV9, with TRBD1 matching 8 bases. Per the germline V gene, CDR1 is SGDLS and CDR2 is YYNGEE. J gave up 2 bases and V 0 bases, and 12 bases lay outside the gene matches. This CDR3 region has 18 residues.